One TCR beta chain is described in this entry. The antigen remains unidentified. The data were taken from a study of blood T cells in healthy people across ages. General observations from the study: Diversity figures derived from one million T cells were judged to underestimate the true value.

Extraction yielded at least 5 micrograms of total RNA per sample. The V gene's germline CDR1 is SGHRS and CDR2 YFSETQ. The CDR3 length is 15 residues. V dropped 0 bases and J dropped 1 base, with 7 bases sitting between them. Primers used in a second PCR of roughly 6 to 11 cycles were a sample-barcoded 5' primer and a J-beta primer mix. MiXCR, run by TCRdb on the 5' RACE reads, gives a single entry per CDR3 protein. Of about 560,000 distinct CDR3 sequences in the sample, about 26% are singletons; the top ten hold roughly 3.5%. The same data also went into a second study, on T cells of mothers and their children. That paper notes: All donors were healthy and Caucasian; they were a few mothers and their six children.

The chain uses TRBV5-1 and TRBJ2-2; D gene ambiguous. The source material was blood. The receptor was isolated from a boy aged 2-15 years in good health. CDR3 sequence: CASSLAPGNTGELFF. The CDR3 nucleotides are TGCGCCAGCAGCTTGGCCCCAGGGAACACCGGGGAGCTGTTTTTT.